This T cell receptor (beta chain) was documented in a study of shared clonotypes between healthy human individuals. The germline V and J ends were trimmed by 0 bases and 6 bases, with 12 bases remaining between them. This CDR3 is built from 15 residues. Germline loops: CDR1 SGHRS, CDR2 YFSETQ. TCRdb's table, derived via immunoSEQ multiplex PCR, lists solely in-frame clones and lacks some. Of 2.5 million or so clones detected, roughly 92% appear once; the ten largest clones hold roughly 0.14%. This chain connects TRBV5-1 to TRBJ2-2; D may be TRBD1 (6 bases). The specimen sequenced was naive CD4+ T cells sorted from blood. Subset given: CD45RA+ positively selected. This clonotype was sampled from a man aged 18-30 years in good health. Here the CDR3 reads CASSLGQGRAGELFF. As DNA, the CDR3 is TGCGCCAGCAGCTTGGGGCAGGGGCGAGCCGGGGAGCTGTTTTTT.